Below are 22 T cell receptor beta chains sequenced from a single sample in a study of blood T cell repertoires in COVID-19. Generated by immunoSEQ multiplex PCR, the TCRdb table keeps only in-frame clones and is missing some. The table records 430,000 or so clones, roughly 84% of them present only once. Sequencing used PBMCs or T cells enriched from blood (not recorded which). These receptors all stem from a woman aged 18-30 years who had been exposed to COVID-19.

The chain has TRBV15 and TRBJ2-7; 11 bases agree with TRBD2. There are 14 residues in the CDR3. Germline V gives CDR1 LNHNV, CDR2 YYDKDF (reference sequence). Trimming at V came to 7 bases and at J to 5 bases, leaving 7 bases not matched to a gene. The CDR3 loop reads CATTRTSGLDEQYF. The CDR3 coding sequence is TGTGCCACCACCCGGACTAGCGGGCTCGACGAGCAGTACTTC.

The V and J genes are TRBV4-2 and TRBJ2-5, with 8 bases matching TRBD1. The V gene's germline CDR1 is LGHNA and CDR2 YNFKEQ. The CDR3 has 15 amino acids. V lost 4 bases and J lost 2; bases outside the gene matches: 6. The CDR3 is CASSRITGGQETQYF. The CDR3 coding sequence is TGTGCCAGCAGCCGAATAACAGGGGGACAAGAGACCCAGTACTTC.

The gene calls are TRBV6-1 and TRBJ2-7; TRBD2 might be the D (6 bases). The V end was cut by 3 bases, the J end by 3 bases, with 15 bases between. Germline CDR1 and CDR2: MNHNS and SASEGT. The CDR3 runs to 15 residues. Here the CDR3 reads CASSEGSQGGYEQYF. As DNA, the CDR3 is TGTGCCAGCAGTGAGGGATCGCAGGGAGGCTACGAGCAGTACTTC.

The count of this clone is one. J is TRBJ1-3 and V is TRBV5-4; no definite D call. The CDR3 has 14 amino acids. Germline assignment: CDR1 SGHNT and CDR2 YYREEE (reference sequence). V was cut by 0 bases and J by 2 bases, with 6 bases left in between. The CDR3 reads CASSLDIPGNTIYF. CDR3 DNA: TGTGCCAGCAGCTTGGACATCCCTGGAAACACCATATATTTT.

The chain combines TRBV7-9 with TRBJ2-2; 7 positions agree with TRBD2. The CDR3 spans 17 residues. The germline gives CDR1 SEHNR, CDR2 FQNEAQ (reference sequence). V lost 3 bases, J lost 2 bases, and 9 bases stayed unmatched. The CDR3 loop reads CASSLGRASGNTGELFF. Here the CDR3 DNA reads TGTGCCAGCAGCTTGGGGAGGGCTAGCGGTAACACCGGGGAGCTGTTTTTT.

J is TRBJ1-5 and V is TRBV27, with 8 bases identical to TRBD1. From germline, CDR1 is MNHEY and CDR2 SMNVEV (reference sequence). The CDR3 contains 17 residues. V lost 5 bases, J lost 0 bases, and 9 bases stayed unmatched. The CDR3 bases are TGTGCCAGCAGTACCAGACACAGGGGGGATAGCAATCAGCCCCAGCATTTT. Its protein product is CASSTRHRGDSNQPQHF.

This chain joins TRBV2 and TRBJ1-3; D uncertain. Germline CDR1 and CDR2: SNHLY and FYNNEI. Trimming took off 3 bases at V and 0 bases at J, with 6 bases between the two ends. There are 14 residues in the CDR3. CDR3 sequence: CASSDFSSGNTIYF. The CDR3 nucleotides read TGTGCCAGCAGTGATTTCAGCTCTGGAAACACCATATATTTT.

The CDR3 spells CASSLASGATYEQYF. The CDR3 coding sequence is TGTGCCAGCAGCTTGGCAAGCGGGGCGACCTACGAGCAGTACTTC. The J gene is TRBJ2-7, the V gene TRBV5-4; 7 nucleotides agree with TRBD2. The CDR3 loop spans 15 amino acids. Trimming at V came to 0 bases and at J to 2 bases, leaving 5 bases not matched to a gene. CDR1 is SGHNT, CDR2 YYREEE, per germline (reference sequence).

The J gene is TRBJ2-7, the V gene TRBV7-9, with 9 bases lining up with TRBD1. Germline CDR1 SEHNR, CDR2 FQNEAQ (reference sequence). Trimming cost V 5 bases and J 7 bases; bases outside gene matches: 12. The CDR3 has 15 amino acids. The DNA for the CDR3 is TGTGCCAGCAGCCAGTATACAGGGGGCTCCCTTGAGCAGTACTTC. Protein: CASSQYTGGSLEQYF.

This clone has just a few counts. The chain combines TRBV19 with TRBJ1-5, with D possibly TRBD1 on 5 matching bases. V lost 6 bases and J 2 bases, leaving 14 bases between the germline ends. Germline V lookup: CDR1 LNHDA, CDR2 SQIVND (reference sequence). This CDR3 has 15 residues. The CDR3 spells CASRTVGMGNQPQHF. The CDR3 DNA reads TGTGCCAGTAGGACAGTGGGGATGGGCAATCAGCCCCAGCATTTT.

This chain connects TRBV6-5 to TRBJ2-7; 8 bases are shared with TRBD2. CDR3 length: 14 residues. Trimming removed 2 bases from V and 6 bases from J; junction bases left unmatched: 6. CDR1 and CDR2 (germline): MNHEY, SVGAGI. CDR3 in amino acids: CASSYTSGSLEQYF. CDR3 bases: TGTGCCAGCAGTTACACAAGCGGGAGTCTCGAGCAGTACTTC.

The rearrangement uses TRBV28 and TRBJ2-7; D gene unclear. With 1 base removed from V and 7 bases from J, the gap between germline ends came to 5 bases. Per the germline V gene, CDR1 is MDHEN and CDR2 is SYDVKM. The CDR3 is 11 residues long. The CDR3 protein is CASSLYSEQYF. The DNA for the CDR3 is TGTGCCAGCAGTTTATACTCGGAGCAGTACTTC.

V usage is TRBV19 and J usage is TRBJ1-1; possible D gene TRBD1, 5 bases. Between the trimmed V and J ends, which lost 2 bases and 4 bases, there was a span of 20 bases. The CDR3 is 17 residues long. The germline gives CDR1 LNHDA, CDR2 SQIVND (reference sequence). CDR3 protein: CASSISPTKGLFTEAFF. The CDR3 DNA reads TGTGCCAGTAGTATATCCCCAACGAAGGGACTTTTCACTGAAGCTTTCTTT.

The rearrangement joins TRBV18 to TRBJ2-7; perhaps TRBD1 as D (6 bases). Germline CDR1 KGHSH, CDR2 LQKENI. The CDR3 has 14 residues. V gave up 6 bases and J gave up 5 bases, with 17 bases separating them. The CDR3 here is CASSPSTGMNEQYF. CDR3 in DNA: TGTGCCAGCTCTCCCAGCACAGGGATGAACGAGCAGTACTTC.

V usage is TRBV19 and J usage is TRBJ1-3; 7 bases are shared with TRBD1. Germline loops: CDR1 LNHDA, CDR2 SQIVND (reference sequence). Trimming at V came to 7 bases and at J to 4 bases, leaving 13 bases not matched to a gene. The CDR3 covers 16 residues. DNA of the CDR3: TGTGCCAGTATAAAGGGGGCGCGATCAACGGGAAACACCATATATTTT. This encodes CASIKGARSTGNTIYF.

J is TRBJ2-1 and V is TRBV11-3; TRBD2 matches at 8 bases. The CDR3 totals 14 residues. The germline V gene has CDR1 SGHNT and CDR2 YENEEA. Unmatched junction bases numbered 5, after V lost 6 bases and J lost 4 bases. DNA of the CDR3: TGTGCCAGCAGTAGCGGGACGGGGTACAATGAGCAGTTCTTC. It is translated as CASSSGTGYNEQFF.

The CDR3 sequence: CASSSSGGAPEQYF. DNA of the CDR3: TGTGCCAGCAGTTCTAGCGGGGGGGCCCCCGAGCAGTACTTC. The chain employs TRBV13 and TRBJ2-7, with TRBD2 identical over 12 bases. Germline CDR1 reads PRHDT; CDR2 reads FYEKMQ (reference sequence). The trim removed 6 bases at V and 6 bases at J, leaving 6 bases unmatched. This CDR3 comprises 14 residues.

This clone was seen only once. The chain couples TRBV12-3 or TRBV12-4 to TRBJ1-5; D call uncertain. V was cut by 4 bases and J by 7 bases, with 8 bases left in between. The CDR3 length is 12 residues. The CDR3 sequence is CASSSEQQPQHF. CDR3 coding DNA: TGTGCCAGCAGTTCTGAACAGCAGCCCCAGCATTTT.

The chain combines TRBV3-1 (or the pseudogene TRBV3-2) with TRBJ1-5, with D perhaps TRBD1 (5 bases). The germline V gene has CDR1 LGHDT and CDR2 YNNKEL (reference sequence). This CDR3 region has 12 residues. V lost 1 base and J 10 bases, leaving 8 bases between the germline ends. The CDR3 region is CASSQGTIPQHF. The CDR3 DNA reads TGTGCCAGCAGCCAAGGGACAATTCCCCAGCATTTT.

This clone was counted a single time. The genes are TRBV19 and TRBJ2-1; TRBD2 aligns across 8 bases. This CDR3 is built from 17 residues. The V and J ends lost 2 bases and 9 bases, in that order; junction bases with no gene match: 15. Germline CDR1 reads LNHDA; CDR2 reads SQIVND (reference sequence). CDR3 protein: CASSIRFTSGWRLEQFF. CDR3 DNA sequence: TGTGCCAGTAGTATACGGTTCACTAGCGGCTGGAGGCTTGAGCAGTTCTTC.

The CDR3 region is CASGKGLAGATGTGELFF. The CDR3 DNA sequence: TGTGCCAGCGGGAAAGGACTAGCGGGGGCCACGGGCACCGGGGAGCTGTTTTTT. The V and J genes are TRBV7-8 and TRBJ2-2; 13 bases fit TRBD2. V lost 8 bases, J lost 4 bases, and 13 bases stayed unmatched. From germline, CDR1 is SGHVS and CDR2 FQNEAQ. The CDR3 is 18 residues long.

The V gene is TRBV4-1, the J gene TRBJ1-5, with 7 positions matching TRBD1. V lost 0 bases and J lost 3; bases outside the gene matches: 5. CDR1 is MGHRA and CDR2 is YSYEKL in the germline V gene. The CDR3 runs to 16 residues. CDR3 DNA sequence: TGCGCCAGCAGCCAAGATACAGGGGTGAACAATCAGCCCCAGCATTTT. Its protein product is CASSQDTGVNNQPQHF.